Following are 21 T cell receptor beta chains from one sample sequenced in a study of blood T cell repertoires in COVID-19. Sequenced by immunoSEQ multiplex PCR; TCRdb stores in-frame clones only, minus some. The sample records under 150,000 clones, about four fifths being singletons. The specimen was PBMCs or T cells enriched from blood (not recorded which). These TCRs come from a woman between 50 and 59 years old who had been exposed to COVID-19.

V and J are TRBV19 and TRBJ2-1; TRBD2 agrees at 10 bases. Germline loops: CDR1 LNHDA, CDR2 SQIVND (reference sequence). The length of the CDR3 is 16 residues. Trimming removed 6 bases from V and 6 bases from J; junction bases left unmatched: 11. The CDR3 nucleotides read TGTGCCAGTAGCCCAAGCCTAGCGGGGGTCCTCAATGAGCAGTTCTTC. This sequence encodes CASSPSLAGVLNEQFF. Together with reference TRBV19 and TRBJ2-1, the CDR3 gives the full variable domain: DGGITQSPKYLFRKEGQNVTLSCEQNLNHDAMYWYRQDPGQGLRLIYYSQIVNDFQKGDIAEGYSVSREKKESFPLTVTSAQKNPTAFYLCASSPSLAGVLNEQFFGPGTRLTVL.

This chain connects TRBV24-1 to TRBJ2-1, with 13 bases lining up with TRBD2. V lost 5 bases and J lost 7; bases outside the gene matches: 7. The germline V gene encodes CDR1 KGHDR and CDR2 SFDVKD. The CDR3 spans 16 residues. The chain's CDR3 is CATSGVGLAGENEQFF. Written as DNA, the CDR3 is TGTGCCACCAGTGGCGTAGGACTAGCGGGGGAGAATGAGCAGTTCTTC.

V and J are TRBV3-1 (or the pseudogene TRBV3-2) and TRBJ1-6; no clear D. Germline V gives CDR1 LGHDT, CDR2 YNNKEL (reference sequence). Trimming cost V 0 bases and J 9 bases, with 6 bases left between them. The CDR3 length is 13 residues. The CDR3 region has the DNA TGTGCCAGCAGCCAAGATCCCAGTTCACCCCTCCACTTT. It specifies CASSQDPSSPLHF.

The CDR3 protein is CATSTDRALSGANVLTF. The CDR3 region has the DNA TGTGCCACCTCGACGGACAGGGCCCTCTCTGGGGCCAACGTCCTGACTTTC. The gene calls are TRBV5-4 and TRBJ2-6; 8 bases line up with TRBD1. The germline V gene has CDR1 SGHNT and CDR2 YYREEE (reference sequence). The CDR3 contains 17 residues. V gave up 9 bases and J gave up 0 bases; unmatched junction bases: 11.

The rearrangement uses TRBV7-9 and TRBJ1-2, with TRBD1 as a possible D gene (6 bases). The CDR3 has 12 amino acids. The V gene lost 5 bases and the J gene lost 5 bases, with 9 bases spanning the gap. Germline V lookup: CDR1 SEHNR, CDR2 FQNEAQ (reference sequence). The DNA for the CDR3 is TGTGCCAGCAGCCCGGACAGTTATGGCTACACCTTC. Its protein is CASSPDSYGYTF.

This rearrangement joins TRBV6-5 to TRBJ1-2, with unresolved D. Trimming stripped 6 bases from V and 2 bases from J, with 10 bases between. This CDR3 comprises 13 residues. The germline CDR1 and CDR2 sequences are MNHEY and SVGAGI. The CDR3: CASSPDGNYGYTF. As DNA, the CDR3 is TGTGCCAGCAGCCCCGACGGGAACTATGGCTACACCTTC.

This clone appeared a single time. The chain couples TRBV7-3 to TRBJ2-2; tentatively, D is TRBD2 (5 bases). CDR3 length: 17 residues. Trimming removed 5 bases from V and 5 bases from J, with 21 bases in between. Germline V CDR1 and CDR2: SGHTA, FQGTGA. The CDR3: CASSLEKKRRKTGELFF. DNA for the CDR3: TGTGCCAGCAGCCTTGAAAAGAAGCGGAGGAAAACCGGGGAGCTGTTTTTT.

The chain recombines TRBV7-6 with TRBJ2-2; the match to TRBD1 covers 8 bases. CDR3 length equals 16 residues. Trimming removed 1 base from V and 2 bases from J; junction bases left unmatched: 3. Germline V lookup: CDR1 SGHVS, CDR2 FNYEAQ. The CDR3 sequence is CASSLGQGINTGELFF. The DNA of the CDR3 is TGTGCCAGCAGCTTAGGACAGGGGATTAACACCGGGGAGCTGTTTTTT.

The rearrangement uses TRBV7-6 and TRBJ1-1; 9 bases map to TRBD1. V shed 5 bases, J shed 6 bases, and the junction held 10 bases outside the gene matches. The CDR3 sequence is 15 residues long. Per the germline V gene, CDR1 is SGHVS and CDR2 is FNYEAQ. The CDR3 DNA is TGTGCCAGCAGCAGCTCACAGGGGGCTGGGGCTGAAGCTTTCTTT. It yields the protein CASSSSQGAGAEAFF.

The CDR3: CASSQGGGDEQYF. The CDR3 nucleotides are TGTGCCAGCAGCCAAGGGGGAGGGGACGAGCAGTACTTC. The chain uses TRBV4-2 and TRBJ2-7; 7 bases are a match to TRBD2. CDR3 length: 13 amino acids. V shed 1 base and J 5 bases; nucleotides not matched to a gene: 2. CDR1 and CDR2 (germline): LGHNA, YNFKEQ.

The genes are TRBV5-1 and TRBJ1-3; 7 nucleotides line up with TRBD1. The CDR3 runs 15 residues. CDR1 is SGHRS, CDR2 YFSETQ, per germline. Trimming cost V 5 bases and J 1 base; bases outside gene matches: 6. The CDR3 here is CASRITGESGNTIYF. DNA of the CDR3: TGCGCCAGCAGAATCACAGGGGAGTCTGGAAACACCATATATTTT.

This chain links TRBV6-6 with TRBJ1-1; the D is unclear. Looked up from germline, CDR1 is MNHNY and CDR2 is SVGAGI (reference sequence). There are 13 residues in the CDR3. V was cut by 6 bases and J by 6 bases, with 14 bases left in between. The CDR3, as DNA: TGTGCCAGCAGACACTTGACTAGCGCTGAAGCTTTCTTT. This translates into CASRHLTSAEAFF.

A single count supports this clone. This chain connects TRBV19 to TRBJ1-6; D gene unclear. V lost 1 base and J 3 bases, leaving 7 bases between the germline ends. Germline CDR1 LNHDA, CDR2 SQIVND (reference sequence). This CDR3 is 15 amino acids long. The CDR3 here is CASSIAQLYNSPLHF. CDR3 coding DNA: TGTGCCAGTAGTATAGCCCAACTCTATAATTCACCCCTCCACTTT. Filled out from reference TRBV19 and TRBJ1-6, the complete variable domain reads DGGITQSPKYLFRKEGQNVTLSCEQNLNHDAMYWYRQDPGQGLRLIYYSQIVNDFQKGDIAEGYSVSREKKESFPLTVTSAQKNPTAFYLCASSIAQLYNSPLHFGNGTRLTVT.

V usage is TRBV12-3 or TRBV12-4 and J usage is TRBJ2-7; the D is unclear. Trimming pared 4 bases from V and 2 bases from J, leaving 9 bases between. This CDR3 spans 13 amino acids. CDR3 protein: CASSSKPPYEQYF. CDR3 bases: TGTGCCAGCAGTTCTAAGCCTCCCTACGAGCAGTACTTC.

This clone was seen only once. V gene TRBV7-8 combines with J gene TRBJ2-1; D is unresolved. CDR1 is SGHVS and CDR2 is FQNEAQ in the germline V gene. The length of the CDR3 is 12 residues. V was cut by 5 bases and J by 7 bases, with 9 bases left in between. The CDR3 spells CASSQSRNEQFF. CDR3 bases: TGTGCCAGCAGCCAGTCTAGGAATGAGCAGTTCTTC.

The chain combines TRBV11-2 with TRBJ2-5, with TRBD2 as a possible D gene (5 bases). The CDR3 covers 16 residues. CDR1 and CDR2 (germline): SGHAT, FQNNGV. V dropped 5 bases and J dropped 1 base, with 17 bases sitting between them. CDR3 sequence reads: CASSTLETPTQETQYF. The CDR3 DNA reads as TGTGCCAGCAGCACACTAGAAACCCCCACCCAAGAGACCCAGTACTTC.

This clone was observed a single time. The chain joins TRBV7-2 to TRBJ2-5; 8 nucleotides match TRBD2. Per the germline V gene, CDR1 is SGHTA and CDR2 is FQGNSA. J lost 5 bases, V lost 2 bases, and 7 bases had no gene match. CDR3 size: 15 residues. CDR3 DNA: TGTGCCAGCAGCTTAACCCGGGGCGGGGGGGAGACCCAGTACTTC. It encodes CASSLTRGGGETQYF. Complete variable domain (other parts from reference TRBV7-2 and TRBJ2-5): GAGVSQSPSNKVTEKGKDVELRCDPISGHTALYWYRQSLGQGLEFLIYFQGNSAPDKSGLPSDRFSAERTGGSVSTLTIQRTQQEDSAVYLCASSLTRGGGETQYFGPGTRLLVL.

This clone came up a few times. This sequence joins TRBV19 and TRBJ2-3; possibly TRBD1 for D (5 bases). This CDR3 has 13 amino acids. Germline-derived CDR1 and CDR2 are LNHDA and SQIVND (reference sequence). Trimming removed 1 base from V and 6 bases from J, with 8 bases in between. The CDR3 bases are TGTGCCAGTAGTATAGTAGACAGCGATACGCAGTATTTT. This encodes CASSIVDSDTQYF.

This clone was seen just once. The V gene is TRBV7-9, the J gene TRBJ2-7; D perhaps matches TRBD1 (5 bases). There are 12 residues in the CDR3. V lost 6 bases and J lost 2, with 8 bases in between. Germline V lookup: CDR1 SEHNR, CDR2 FQNEAQ (reference sequence). CDR3 region: CASRQETYEQYF. CDR3 nucleotides: TGTGCCAGCAGACAGGAGACCTACGAGCAGTACTTC.

The rearrangement links TRBV19 to TRBJ2-5; a weak D match, TRBD2 (5 bases). Germline-derived CDR1 and CDR2 are LNHDA and SQIVND (reference sequence). V dropped 4 bases and J dropped 2 bases, with 14 bases sitting between them. This CDR3 has 15 residues. The CDR3 loop reads CASSTRTGPQETQYF. DNA for the CDR3: TGTGCCAGTAGTACCCGGACTGGGCCGCAAGAGACCCAGTACTTC.

The chain has TRBV11-2 and TRBJ1-1; tentative D call: TRBD1 (6 bases). This CDR3 has 15 residues. Germline CDR1 reads SGHAT; CDR2 reads FQNNGV. V lost 2 bases and J lost 5, with 15 bases in between. The CDR3 sequence: CASSLTTGRGTEAFF. CDR3 coding DNA: TGTGCCAGCAGCTTAACAACAGGGAGGGGGACTGAAGCTTTCTTT.